These 14 T cell receptor beta chains were sequenced from one sample in a study of a mutant IDH1 vaccine in newly diagnosed glioma. These receptors' antigens are unknown. Sequencing used immunoSEQ multiplex PCR; TCRdb keeps in-frame clones, though not all of them. The table lists fewer than 35,000 clones, 90% of them singletons, with roughly 20% in the top ten. As for time point: week 11, during vaccination. A single vaccine dose contained 300 ug of mutant IDH1 20-mer peptide, and topical imiquimod was used with it. This specimen consisted of PBMCs, obtained from a glioma patient whose treatment included an IDH1 peptide vaccine. The source of these receptors is a man younger than 35 with glioma.

The gene calls are TRBV28 and TRBJ1-1, with 10 bases lining up with TRBD1. V lost 5 bases and J lost 0; bases outside the gene matches: 9. This CDR3 spans 17 amino acids. The V gene's germline CDR1 is MDHEN and CDR2 SYDVKM. CDR3 bases: TGTGCCAGCAGTCCCCTGGGGACAGGGGTCATGAACACTGAAGCTTTCTTT. Amino acid sequence: CASSPLGTGVMNTEAFF.

The table lists this clone with a few counts. This chain uses TRBV5-4 with TRBJ1-1; TRBD1 agrees at 7 bases. This CDR3 spans 13 amino acids. Germline V gives CDR1 SGHNT, CDR2 YYREEE (reference sequence). V lost 0 bases and J lost 7; bases outside the gene matches: 3. This CDR3 is CASSLEGAHEAFF. CDR3 nucleotides: TGTGCCAGCAGCTTGGAGGGGGCGCATGAAGCTTTCTTT.

The table lists this clone with a few counts. The chain has TRBV6-4 and TRBJ2-3; 9 nucleotides agree with TRBD2. Trimming took 0 bases from V and 6 from J; bases not matched to a gene: 7. CDR1 and CDR2 from the germline V gene are MRHNA and SNTAGT. The CDR3 has 16 amino acids. In DNA form, the CDR3 reads TGTGCCAGCAGTGACTCTGCGGGAGGGCCAAGGGATACGCAGTATTTT. The encoded protein is CASSDSAGGPRDTQYF.

This sequence joins TRBV28 and TRBJ1-3; D is undetermined. CDR3 size: 16 residues. The V end lost 4 bases, the J end lost 2 bases, and 15 bases lay between the germline ends. CDR1 and CDR2 (germline): MDHEN, SYDVKM. The CDR3 bases are TGTGCCAGCAGTTCCCCGGGAGGGAAGGCTGGAAACACCATATATTTT. Its translation: CASSSPGGKAGNTIYF.

The rearrangement joins TRBV2 to TRBJ1-1, with unresolved D. The CDR3 has 14 residues. Germline assignment: CDR1 SNHLY and CDR2 FYNNEI. V lost 5 bases, J lost 4 bases, and 14 bases lay in between. CDR3 bases: TGTGCCAGCAGTAAAGGGAAGACGGCCACTGAAGCTTTCTTT. This sequence encodes CASSKGKTATEAFF.

The chain combines TRBV7-9 with TRBJ1-4, with a weak D call TRBD1 (6 bases). V was cut by 1 base and J by 8 bases, with 11 bases left in between. Germline CDR1 is SEHNR and CDR2 is FQNEAQ (reference sequence). The CDR3 spans 14 residues. The CDR3 spells CASSLGQEGEKLFF. The CDR3, as DNA: TGTGCCAGCAGCTTAGGACAGGAGGGGGAAAAACTGTTTTTT.

The chain has TRBV15 and TRBJ2-3; D unresolved. V was cut by 8 bases and J by 2 bases, with 14 bases left in between. The CDR3 has 14 residues. Looked up from germline, CDR1 is LNHNV and CDR2 is YYDKDF (reference sequence). The CDR3 sequence is CATRRGISTDTQYF. The CDR3 DNA sequence: TGTGCCACCCGACGCGGCATTTCCACAGATACGCAGTATTTT. The full variable domain, rest sourced from reference TRBV15 and TRBJ2-3, is DAMVIQNPRYQVTQFGKPVTLSCSQTLNHNVMYWYQQKSSQAPKLLFHYYDKDFNNEADTPDNFQSRRPNTSFCFLDIRSPGLGDTAMYLCATRRGISTDTQYFGPGTRLTVL.

The chain links TRBV5-1 to TRBJ2-1; D perhaps matches TRBD2 (6 bases). Germline V lookup: CDR1 SGHRS, CDR2 YFSETQ. The CDR3 has 15 residues. Between the trimmed V and J ends, which lost 3 bases and 0 bases, there was a span of 10 bases. The CDR3, as DNA: TGCGCCAGCAGCTCCGCGGGGTCCTCCTACAATGAGCAGTTCTTC. Translation: CASSSAGSSYNEQFF.

The CDR3 nucleotides are TGTGCCAGCAGTGAAGCCTCTAGAGCGGGAGGGCTGCAAGAGACCCAGTACTTC. Encoded protein: CASSEASRAGGLQETQYF. The chain joins TRBV6-1 to TRBJ2-5; TRBD2 aligns across 10 bases. Losses at the gene ends were 0 bases for V and 2 bases for J; bases not matched to a gene: 9. The CDR3 covers 18 residues. CDR1 is MNHNS and CDR2 is SASEGT in the germline V gene.

In its sample, this clone was seen once. The rearrangement links TRBV6-6 to TRBJ2-1; the D gene is possibly TRBD2 (6 bases). V was clipped by 7 bases and J by 6 bases, with 19 bases between them. There are 15 residues in the CDR3. Germline V lookup: CDR1 MNHNY, CDR2 SVGAGI (reference sequence). The CDR3 DNA is TGTGCCAGCACCCGGCGGGACCCGGCCACCAATGAGCAGTTCTTC. Its protein product is CASTRRDPATNEQFF.

CDR3: CASSFGTREYGEQYF. CDR3 nucleotides: TGTGCCAGCAGCTTCGGGACCAGGGAATATGGCGAGCAGTACTTC. The J gene is TRBJ2-7, the V gene TRBV7-6, with D possibly being TRBD1 or TRBD2 (5 bases each). This CDR3 spans 15 amino acids. CDR1 and CDR2 (germline): SGHVS, FNYEAQ. Trimming pared 3 bases from V and 6 bases from J, leaving 18 bases between.

CDR3 protein: CARGQPSTDTQYF. CDR3 DNA: TGTGCCAGGGGACAGCCAAGCACAGATACGCAGTATTTT. The gene calls are TRBV2 and TRBJ2-3, with 7 bases lining up with TRBD1. CDR1 and CDR2 from the germline V gene are SNHLY and FYNNEI. There are 13 residues in the CDR3. Trimming at V came to 9 bases and at J to 0 bases, leaving 3 bases not matched to a gene.

This clone was picked up one time. This chain connects TRBV5-6 to TRBJ2-1; no reliable D call. Germline V CDR1 and CDR2: SGHDT, YYEEEE. The CDR3 extends over 13 amino acids. Trimming left V 4 bases short and J 7 bases short, with 12 bases between. The CDR3 region has the DNA TGTGCCAGCAGCAGGTGGCCTCCGAATGAGCAGTTCTTC. This gives the protein CASSRWPPNEQFF.

The chain employs TRBV7-9 and TRBJ2-1; 8 bases are shared with TRBD1. CDR3 length: 15 amino acids. The V gene's germline CDR1 is SEHNR and CDR2 FQNEAQ (reference sequence). The junction had 7 bases not matched to a gene; V was cut back by 5 bases and J by 4 bases. The CDR3 DNA reads as TGTGCCAGCAGCCTCGGACAGGGCCTATACAATGAGCAGTTCTTC. It specifies CASSLGQGLYNEQFF.